This T cell receptor beta chain was recovered during a study of blood T cell repertoires in COVID-19. Study-level information: Acute and convalescent COVID-19 specimens originated in the United States, Italy and Spain.

Two negative PCRs, clearance, or symptom resolution were required of recovered Cohort 3 donors. This CDR3 has 16 amino acids. Per the germline V gene, CDR1 is SGHTA and CDR2 is FQGNSA. Germline trimming cut 1 base from V and 5 bases from J; bases unmatched to any gene: 7. Per the original methods: From reference gene primer amplification, estimates of nucleated cell counts were derived. The assay was immunoSEQ multiplex PCR, and TCRdb's table has in-frame clones only and misses some. That table supplies the V and J calls and clone size; D and trimming were determined from the DNA. This sample has some 250,000 clones, with 75% to 90% found just once.

This chain connects TRBV7-2 to TRBJ2-3; 9 bases align to TRBD1. This clonotype was sampled from a woman in her fifties or sixties who had recovered from COVID-19. The source material was PBMCs or T cells enriched from blood (not recorded which). The CDR3 here is CASSLERGTGLDTQYF. DNA of the CDR3: TGTGCCAGCAGCTTAGAGAGGGGGACAGGGCTAGATACGCAGTATTTT.